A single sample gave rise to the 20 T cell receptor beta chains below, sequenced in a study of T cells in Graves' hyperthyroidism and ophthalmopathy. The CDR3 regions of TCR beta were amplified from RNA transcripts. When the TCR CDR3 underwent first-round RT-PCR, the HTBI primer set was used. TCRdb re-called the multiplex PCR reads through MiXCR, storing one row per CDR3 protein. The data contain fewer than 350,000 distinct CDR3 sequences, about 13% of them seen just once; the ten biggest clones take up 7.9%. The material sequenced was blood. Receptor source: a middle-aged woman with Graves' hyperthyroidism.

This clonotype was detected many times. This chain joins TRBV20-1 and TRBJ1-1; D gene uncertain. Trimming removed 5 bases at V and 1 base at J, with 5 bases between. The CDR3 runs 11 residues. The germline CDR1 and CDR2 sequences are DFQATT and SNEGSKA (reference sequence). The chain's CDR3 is CSAGKNTEAFF. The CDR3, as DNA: TGCAGTGCTGGGAAGAACACTGAAGCTTTCTTT.

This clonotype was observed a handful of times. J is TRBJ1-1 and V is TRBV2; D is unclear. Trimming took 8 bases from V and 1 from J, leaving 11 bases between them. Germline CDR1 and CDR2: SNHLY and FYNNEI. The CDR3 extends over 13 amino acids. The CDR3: CASYRWENTEAFF. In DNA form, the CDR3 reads TGTGCCAGCTATAGGTGGGAGAACACTGAAGCTTTCTTT.

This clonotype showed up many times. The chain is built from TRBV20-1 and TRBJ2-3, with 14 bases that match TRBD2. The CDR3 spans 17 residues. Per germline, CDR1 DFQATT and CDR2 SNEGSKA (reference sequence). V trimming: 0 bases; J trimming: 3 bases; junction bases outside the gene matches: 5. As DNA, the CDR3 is TGCAGTGCTAGAGACGTCGGGACTAGCGGGAGAACAGATACGCAGTATTTT. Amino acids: CSARDVGTSGRTDTQYF.

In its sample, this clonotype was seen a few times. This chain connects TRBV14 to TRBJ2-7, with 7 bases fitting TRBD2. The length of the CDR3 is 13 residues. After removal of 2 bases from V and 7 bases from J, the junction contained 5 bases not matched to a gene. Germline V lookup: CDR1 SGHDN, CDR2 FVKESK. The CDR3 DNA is TGTGCCAGCAGCCAATGGGAGGGTCGGGAGCAGTACTTC. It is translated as CASSQWEGREQYF.

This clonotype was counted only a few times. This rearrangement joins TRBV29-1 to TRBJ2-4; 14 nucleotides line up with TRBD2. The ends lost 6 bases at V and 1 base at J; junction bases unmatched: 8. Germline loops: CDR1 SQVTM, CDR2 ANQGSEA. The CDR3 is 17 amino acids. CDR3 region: CSVPGTSGSGAKNIQYF. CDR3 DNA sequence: TGCAGCGTACCCGGGACTAGCGGGAGTGGTGCCAAAAACATTCAGTACTTC.

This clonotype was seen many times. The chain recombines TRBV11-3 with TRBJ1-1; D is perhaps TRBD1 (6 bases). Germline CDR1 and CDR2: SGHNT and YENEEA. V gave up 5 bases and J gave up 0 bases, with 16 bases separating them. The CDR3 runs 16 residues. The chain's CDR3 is CASSQGPELMNTEAFF. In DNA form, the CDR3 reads TGTGCCAGCAGCCAGGGGCCAGAACTAATGAACACTGAAGCTTTCTTT.

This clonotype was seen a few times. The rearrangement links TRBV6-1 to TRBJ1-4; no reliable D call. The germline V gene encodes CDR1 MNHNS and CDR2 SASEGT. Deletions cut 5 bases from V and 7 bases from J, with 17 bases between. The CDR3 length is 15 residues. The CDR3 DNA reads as TGTGCCAGCAGTAACACCCAGGAAATGGTTGAAAAACTGTTTTTT. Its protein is CASSNTQEMVEKLFF.

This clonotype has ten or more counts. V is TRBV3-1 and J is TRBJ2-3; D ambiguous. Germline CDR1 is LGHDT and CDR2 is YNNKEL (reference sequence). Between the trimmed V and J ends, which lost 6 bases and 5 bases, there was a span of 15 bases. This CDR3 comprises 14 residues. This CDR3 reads CASRRQERGDTQYF. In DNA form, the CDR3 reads TGTGCCAGCAGGCGCCAGGAGCGCGGAGATACGCAGTATTTT.

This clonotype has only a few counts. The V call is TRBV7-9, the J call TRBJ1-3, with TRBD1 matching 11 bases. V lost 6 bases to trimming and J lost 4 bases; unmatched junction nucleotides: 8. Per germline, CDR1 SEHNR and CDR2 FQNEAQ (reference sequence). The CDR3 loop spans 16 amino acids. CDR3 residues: CASRPGQGVYGNTIYF. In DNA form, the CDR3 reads TGTGCCAGCAGGCCGGGACAGGGGGTGTACGGAAACACCATATATTTT.

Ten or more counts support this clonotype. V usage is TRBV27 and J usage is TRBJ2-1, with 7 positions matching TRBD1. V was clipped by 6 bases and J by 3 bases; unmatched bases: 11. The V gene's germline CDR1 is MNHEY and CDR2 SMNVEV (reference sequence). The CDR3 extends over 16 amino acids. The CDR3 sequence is CASRLGPGQIYNEQFF. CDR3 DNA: TGTGCCAGCAGACTAGGGCCGGGACAGATCTACAATGAGCAGTTCTTC.

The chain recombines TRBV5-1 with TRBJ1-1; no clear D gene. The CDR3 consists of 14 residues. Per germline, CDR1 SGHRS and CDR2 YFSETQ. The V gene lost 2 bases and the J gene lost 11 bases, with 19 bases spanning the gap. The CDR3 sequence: CASSLESYGRWAFF. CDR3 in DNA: TGCGCCAGCAGCTTAGAGTCTTACGGCAGATGGGCTTTCTTT.

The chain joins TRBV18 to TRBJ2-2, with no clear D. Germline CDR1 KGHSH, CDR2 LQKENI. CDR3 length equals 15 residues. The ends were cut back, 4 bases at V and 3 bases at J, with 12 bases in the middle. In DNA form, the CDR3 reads TGTGCCAGCTCACTTCTTCTCCAGGACACCGGGGAGCTGTTTTTT. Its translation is CASSLLLQDTGELFF. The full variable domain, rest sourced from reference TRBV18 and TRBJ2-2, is NAGVMQNPRHLVRRRGQEARLRCSPMKGHSHVYWYRQLPEEGLKFMVYLQKENIIDESGMPKERFSAEFPKEGPSILRIQQVVRGDSAAYFCASSLLLQDTGELFFGEGSRLTVL.

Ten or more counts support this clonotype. This chain's CDR3 is CASSPSGAGEKLFF. The CDR3 coding sequence is TGTGCCAGTAGCCCCTCGGGGGCAGGTGAAAAACTGTTTTTT. This sequence joins TRBV19 and TRBJ1-4; a possible D gene is TRBD1 (6 bases). This CDR3 is built from 14 residues. V dropped 6 bases and J dropped 7 bases, with 15 bases sitting between them. CDR1 LNHDA and CDR2 SQIVND come from the germline V gene (reference sequence).

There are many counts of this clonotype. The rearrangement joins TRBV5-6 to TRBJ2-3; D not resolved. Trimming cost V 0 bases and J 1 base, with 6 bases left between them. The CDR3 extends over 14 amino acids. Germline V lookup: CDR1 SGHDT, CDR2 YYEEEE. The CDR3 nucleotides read TGTGCCAGCAGCTTGGCGGTACGCACAGATACGCAGTATTTT. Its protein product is CASSLAVRTDTQYF.

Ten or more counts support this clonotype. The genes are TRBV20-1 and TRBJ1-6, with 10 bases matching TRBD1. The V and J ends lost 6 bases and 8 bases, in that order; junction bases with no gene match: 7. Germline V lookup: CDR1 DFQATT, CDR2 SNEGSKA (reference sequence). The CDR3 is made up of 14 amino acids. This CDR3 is CSADIGTGDSPLHF. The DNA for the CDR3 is TGCAGTGCGGACATTGGGACAGGGGATTCACCCCTCCACTTT.

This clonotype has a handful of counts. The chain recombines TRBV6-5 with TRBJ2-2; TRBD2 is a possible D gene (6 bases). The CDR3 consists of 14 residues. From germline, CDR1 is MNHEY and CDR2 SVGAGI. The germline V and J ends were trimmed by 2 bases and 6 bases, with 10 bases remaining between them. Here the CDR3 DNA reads TGTGCCAGCAGTTACACTAGCTGGGCCGGGGAGCTGTTTTTT. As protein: CASSYTSWAGELFF.

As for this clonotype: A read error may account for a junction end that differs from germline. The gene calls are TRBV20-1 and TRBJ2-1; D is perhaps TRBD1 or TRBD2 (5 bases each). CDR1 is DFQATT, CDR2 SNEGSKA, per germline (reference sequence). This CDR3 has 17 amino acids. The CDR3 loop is CSGRGTSTTGSYNEQFF. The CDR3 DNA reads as TGCAGTGGTAGAGGGACGTCAACGACTGGATCCTACAATGAGCAGTTCTTC.

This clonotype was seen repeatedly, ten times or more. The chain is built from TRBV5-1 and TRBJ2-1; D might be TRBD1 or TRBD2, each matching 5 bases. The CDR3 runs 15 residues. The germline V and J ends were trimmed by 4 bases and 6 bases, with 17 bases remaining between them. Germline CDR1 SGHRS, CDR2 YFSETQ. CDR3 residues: CASSPRDPRANEQFF. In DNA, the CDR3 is TGCGCCAGCAGCCCCCGGGACCCGAGGGCCAATGAGCAGTTCTTC.

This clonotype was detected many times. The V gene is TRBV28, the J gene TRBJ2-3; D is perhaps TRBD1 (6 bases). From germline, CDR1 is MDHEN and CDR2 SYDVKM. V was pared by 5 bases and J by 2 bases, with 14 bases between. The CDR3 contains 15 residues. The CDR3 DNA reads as TGTGCCAGCAGTCCGATCGGACAGTCCACAGATACGCAGTATTTT. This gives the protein CASSPIGQSTDTQYF.

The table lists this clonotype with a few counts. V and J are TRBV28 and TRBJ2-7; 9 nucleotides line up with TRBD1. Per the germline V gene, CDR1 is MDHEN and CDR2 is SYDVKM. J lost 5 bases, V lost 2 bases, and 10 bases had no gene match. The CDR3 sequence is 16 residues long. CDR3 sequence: CASSLRGGQGRHEQYF. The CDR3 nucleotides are TGTGCCAGCAGTTTAAGGGGAGGACAGGGGAGACACGAGCAGTACTTC.